This TCR beta chain was sequenced for a study of cytomegalovirus exposure and HLA in healthy donors. A few counts support this clone. Its antigen is undetermined. This CDR3 is built from 16 residues. Germline V CDR1 and CDR2: MNHEY, SMNVEV (reference sequence). The V end lost 2 bases, the J end lost 1 base, and 14 bases lay between the germline ends. A multiplex PCR was run with 60 Vbeta primers and 13 Jbeta primers. Assay: immunoSEQ multiplex PCR; the TCRdb copy retains only in-frame clones and omits some. The repertoire holds around 200,000 clones, with around 74% as singletons. Study results and limitations: The authors excluded some V segments, including TRBV6-2 and TRBV6-3, as indistinguishable. Most sequenced TCRs were rare (though some public TCRs occurred in many donors).

This sequence joins TRBV27 and TRBJ1-1; D might be TRBD1 (6 bases). This TCR came from a female donor in good health and CMV-seronegative. Specimen: PBMCs. The CDR3: CASSLRPAGANTEAFF. DNA of the CDR3: TGTGCCAGCAGTTTACGGCCCGCAGGGGCGAACACTGAAGCTTTCTTT.